There are many counts of the clone carrying this T cell receptor beta chain. Antigen unknown. This record belongs to a study of human T cells and chemical hapten exposure. For the study at large: Slight volume differences across pooled libraries mainly accounted for varying per-sample TCR yields. Findings and limits, study-wide: TCRs exceeding a frequency of 1 in 1000 stayed unchanged under DPC sensitization.

Time point given: healthy volunteer bleed at 6 weeks. The authors extracted total RNA from unfractionated whole blood. Unique molecular identifiers were linked by the library to individual cDNA molecules. In the original processing: The number of TCRs in each sample had a median of approximately 99,000 and spanned roughly 23,224 to 750,000. Each CDR3 protein is one row after TCRdb ran MiXCR on the RACE reads. Here the V and J calls rest on TCRdb's processing, not on the authors' analysis. The data show approximately 59,000 distinct CDR3 sequences, with about 6.5% seen just once and 3% to 4% held by the top ten. The sequence came from a female donor in good health. Some clones in this sample may be carry-over from other donors' samples. Specimen: whole blood.

The CDR3 spells CASSRGLAGRRASTDTQYF. CDR3 nucleotide sequence: TGTGCCAGCAGTAGGGGACTAGCGGGACGTAGAGCTAGCACAGATACGCAGTATTTT. V is TRBV6-5 and J is TRBJ2-3; 13 bases align to TRBD2. J gave up 0 bases and V 5 bases, and 11 bases lay outside the gene matches. Germline V gives CDR1 MNHEY, CDR2 SVGAGI. The CDR3 spans 19 residues.